The 28 T cell receptor beta chains below were found in one sample sequenced in a study of blood T cells in healthy people across ages. A second PCR of about 7 to 12 cycles used a sample-barcoded 5' primer and a J-beta primer mix. TCRdb re-analysed the 5' RACE reads in MiXCR, keeping a single row per CDR3 protein. The data show about 1.7 million distinct CDR3 sequences, over 25% seen once. Input material: blood. These receptors came from a woman aged 25 to 45 in good health.

This clonotype has a handful of counts. The chain combines TRBV5-1 with TRBJ2-7; no clear D. V lost 5 bases and J lost 5, with 14 bases in between. CDR1 SGHRS and CDR2 YFSETQ come from the germline V gene. The CDR3 length is 13 residues. The CDR3 DNA is TGCGCCAGCAGGGATGAGGTGGGCAACGAGCAGTACTTC. This sequence encodes CASRDEVGNEQYF.

The chain has TRBV11-2 and TRBJ1-6; D is uncertain. The CDR3 sequence is 15 residues long. CDR1 is SGHAT and CDR2 is FQNNGV in the germline V gene. The V and J ends lost 3 bases and 8 bases respectively, with 14 bases between them. The CDR3: CASSFPPAPDSPLHF. CDR3 sequence (DNA): TGTGCCAGCAGCTTCCCTCCGGCCCCGGATTCACCCCTCCACTTT.

This clonotype was picked up a small number of times. This sequence joins TRBV6-1 and TRBJ2-3; tentatively, D is TRBD1 (5 bases). The V end lost 6 bases, the J end lost 5 bases, and 12 bases lay between the germline ends. The CDR3 is 13 residues long. CDR1 and CDR2 (germline): MNHNS, SASEGT. This CDR3 is CASRQGNGDTQYF. The CDR3 bases are TGTGCCAGCAGGCAGGGCAATGGAGATACGCAGTATTTT.

The rearrangement uses TRBV20-1 and TRBJ2-4; D remains ambiguous. This CDR3 comprises 14 residues. V shed 0 bases and J shed 3 bases, with 9 bases lying between them. Germline CDR1 and CDR2: DFQATT and SNEGSKA (reference sequence). The CDR3 region has the DNA TGCAGTGCTAGAGAGCAGTTAGGCAAAAACATTCAGTACTTC. Its translation: CSAREQLGKNIQYF.

This clonotype has a handful of counts. The gene calls are TRBV28 and TRBJ2-3, with 9 bases lining up with TRBD1. The CDR3 spans 15 residues. Germline V lookup: CDR1 MDHEN, CDR2 SYDVKM. Trimming at V came to 8 bases and at J to 2 bases, leaving 8 bases not matched to a gene. CDR3 in amino acids: CASGPDRGYTDTQYF. CDR3 nucleotide sequence: TGTGCCAGCGGACCAGACAGGGGGTACACAGATACGCAGTATTTT.

This clonotype was counted a single time. The rearrangement links TRBV15 to TRBJ1-1; D is possibly TRBD1 (5 bases). Between the trimmed V and J ends, which lost 4 bases and 5 bases, there was a span of 20 bases. CDR1 and CDR2 (germline): LNHNV, YYDKDF (reference sequence). The CDR3 spans 16 residues. CDR3 region: CATSIVLGRGTTEAFF. For the CDR3, the DNA is TGTGCCACCAGCATAGTCCTGGGGAGGGGTACGACTGAAGCTTTCTTT.

The sample holds many counts of this clonotype. V gene TRBV7-2 combines with J gene TRBJ2-1; 15 positions agree with TRBD2. Germline values: CDR1 SGHTA, CDR2 FQGNSA. V lost 4 bases to trimming and J lost 7 bases; unmatched junction nucleotides: 5. CDR3 length: 16 amino acids. CDR3: CASSYPGTSGRNEQFF. The CDR3 DNA is TGTGCCAGCAGCTACCCGGGGACTAGCGGGAGGAATGAGCAGTTCTTC.

This clonotype was seen at least ten times. This rearrangement joins TRBV7-2 to TRBJ2-7; 8 bases align to TRBD2. V lost 5 bases, J lost 2 bases, and 5 bases stayed unmatched. Germline CDR1 SGHTA, CDR2 FQGNSA. The CDR3 is made up of 14 amino acids. In DNA, the CDR3 is TGTGCCAGCAGCCCGGGGACTAGACCCTACGAGCAGTACTTC. It encodes CASSPGTRPYEQYF.

This clonotype was recorded only once. The V gene is TRBV5-6, the J gene TRBJ2-7; tentative D call: TRBD1 (6 bases). Germline values: CDR1 SGHDT, CDR2 YYEEEE. The V end was cut by 5 bases, the J end by 9 bases, with 15 bases between. The CDR3 has 12 amino acids. CDR3 in DNA: TGTGCCAGCAGTCTGACAGGTGAATCGCAGTACTTC. It encodes CASSLTGESQYF.

This clonotype was found many times. The chain uses TRBV3-1 and TRBJ2-7; D is possibly TRBD1 or TRBD2 (5 bases each). CDR1 is LGHDT and CDR2 is YNNKEL in the germline V gene (reference sequence). V was pared by 3 bases and J by 5 bases, with 14 bases between. The CDR3 has 14 residues. The CDR3 sequence is CASSQGVTSDEQYF. The CDR3 DNA reads TGTGCCAGCAGCCAGGGGGTCACCTCTGACGAGCAGTACTTC.

This clonotype was seen only a few times. This rearrangement joins TRBV7-8 to TRBJ2-3, with a tentative D call TRBD2 (5 bases). Trimming stripped 1 base from V and 15 bases from J, with 23 bases between. Germline V lookup: CDR1 SGHVS, CDR2 FQNEAQ. CDR3 length: 15 amino acids. The CDR3 protein is CASSLGREPTDTYYF. The CDR3 nucleotides read TGTGCCAGCAGCTTAGGCCGGGAACCCACAGATACGTATTATTTT.

The rearrangement links TRBV5-5 to TRBJ2-3, with D possibly TRBD2 on 6 matching bases. The CDR3 contains 15 residues. Trimming took 2 bases from V and 0 from J, leaving 10 bases between them. The germline V gene encodes CDR1 SGHKS and CDR2 YYEKEE (reference sequence). The CDR3 nucleotides read TGTGCCAGCAGCTTTGCCGGGACTAGCACAGATACGCAGTATTTT. Translation gives CASSFAGTSTDTQYF.

Concerning this clonotype: A read error is possible here, since a much larger clone lies one base away. This rearrangement joins TRBV7-9 to TRBJ2-1; 11 bases align to TRBD2. Germline CDR1 and CDR2: SEHNR and FQNEAQ (reference sequence). This CDR3 comprises 16 residues. DNA of the CDR3: TGTGCCAGCAGCAAACTAGCGGGAGTCCCTTGGAATGAGCAGTTATTC. Its translation: CASSKLAGVPWNEQLF. Using reference TRBV7-9 and TRBJ2-1 for the parts outside the CDR3, the full variable domain is DTGVSQNPRHKITKRGQNVTFRCDPISEHNRLYWYRQTLGQGPEFLTYFQNEAQLEKSRLLSDRFSAERPKGSFSTLEIQRTEQGDSAMYLCASSKLAGVPWNEQLFGPGTRLTVL.

The rearrangement joins TRBV20-1 to TRBJ2-5; 11 bases map to TRBD2. Trimming at V came to 0 bases and at J to 1 base, leaving 7 bases not matched to a gene. CDR1 and CDR2 (germline): DFQATT, SNEGSKA (reference sequence). CDR3 length: 17 residues. This chain's CDR3 is CSARDLLAGGLQETQYF. DNA for the CDR3: TGCAGTGCTAGAGATTTGCTAGCGGGAGGCCTCCAAGAGACCCAGTACTTC.

A single count supports this clonotype. This chain uses TRBV6-6 with TRBJ1-1; D gene unclear. Trimming pared 2 bases from V and 10 bases from J, leaving 23 bases between. CDR1 and CDR2 (germline): MNHNY, SVGAGI (reference sequence). This CDR3 contains 16 residues. For the CDR3, the DNA is TGTGCCAGCAGTTACGAGGTGCCGGCTGTCGTTATCCGAGCTTTCTTT. Translation: CASSYEVPAVVIRAFF.

This clonotype showed up just a few times. The rearrangement uses TRBV6-6 and TRBJ1-5; no firm D call. V was shortened by 6 bases and J by 0 bases, with 15 bases between the two germline ends. This CDR3 spans 16 amino acids. The germline V gene encodes CDR1 MNHNY and CDR2 SVGAGI (reference sequence). Written as DNA, the CDR3 is TGTGCCAGCAGGATCAGTGGGAGTTTTAGCAATCAGCCCCAGCATTTT. Residues: CASRISGSFSNQPQHF.

Ten or more counts support this clonotype. CDR3 coding DNA: TGTGCCAGCAGCTTAAGACAGGGGCGGGAGCAGTACTTC. The encoded protein is CASSLRQGREQYF. The rearrangement links TRBV3-1 to TRBJ2-7; the match to TRBD1 covers 8 bases. J lost 7 bases, V lost 5 bases, and 7 bases had no gene match. This CDR3 is built from 13 residues. Germline assignment: CDR1 LGHDT and CDR2 YNNKEL (reference sequence).

The chain carries TRBV6-2 or TRBV6-3 and TRBJ1-5; D remains ambiguous. Germline lookup yields CDR1 MNHEY and CDR2 SVGEGT. V was clipped by 7 bases and J by 4 bases, with 17 bases between them. This CDR3 has 15 residues. CDR3 protein: CASIPSLGINQPQHF. Here the CDR3 DNA reads TGTGCCAGCATTCCAAGTCTGGGCATTAATCAGCCCCAGCATTTT.

The rearrangement joins TRBV19 to TRBJ1-4; D call uncertain. The germline gives CDR1 LNHDA, CDR2 SQIVND (reference sequence). The CDR3 consists of 12 residues. Between the trimmed V and J ends, which lost 3 bases and 2 bases, there was a span of 1 base. In DNA, the CDR3 is TGTGCCAGTAGTATCACTAATGAAAAACTGTTTTTT. Its translation: CASSITNEKLFF.

On this clonotype itself: A read error is possible here, since a much larger clone lies one base away. The chain employs TRBV20-1 and TRBJ2-6; maybe TRBD1 (6 bases). In germline, CDR1 is DFQATT, CDR2 SNEGSKA (reference sequence). This CDR3 is built from 15 residues. In DNA, the CDR3 is TGCAGTGCTCAAAACAGGGATTCTGGGACCAACGTCCTGACTTTC. Protein product: CSAQNRDSGTNVLTF.

Worth noting for this clonotype: Being one base from a much bigger clone, this may be a read error. The rearrangement joins TRBV19 to TRBJ2-1, with D perhaps matching TRBD2 (5 bases). This CDR3 is built from 14 residues. The germline V gene encodes CDR1 LNHDA and CDR2 SQIVND (reference sequence). The V end was cut by 4 bases, the J end by 5 bases, with 12 bases between. CDR3 amino acids: CASSKTNGNNEQFF. The CDR3 DNA reads as TGTGCCAGTAGTAAGACTAACGGGAACAATGAGCAGTTCTTC.

This clonotype turned up a few times. The CDR3 region has the DNA TGTGCCTGGGAGGGGGACGACGCCTACGAGCAGTACTTC. This gives the protein CAWEGDDAYEQYF. The chain recombines TRBV30 with TRBJ2-7, with a possible D match to TRBD1 (6 bases). Per germline, CDR1 GTSNPN and CDR2 SVGIG (reference sequence). The CDR3 consists of 13 residues. V was shortened by 5 bases and J by 2 bases, with 13 bases between the two germline ends.

This clonotype showed up many times. The CDR3 nucleotides read TGTGCCAGCAGTTTCGGAGAATTTAATTCACCCCTCCACTTT. Translated, it gives CASSFGEFNSPLHF. V gene TRBV27 combines with J gene TRBJ1-6; D gene uncertain. CDR3 length: 14 amino acids. V was cut by 3 bases and J by 6 bases, with 9 bases left in between. Germline V gene lookup returns CDR1 MNHEY and CDR2 SMNVEV (reference sequence).

This clonotype appeared a single time. Possible read error: a much larger clone is one base away. The chain recombines TRBV4-3 with TRBJ2-7; the D gene could be TRBD1 or TRBD2 (6 bases each). Germline lookup yields CDR1 LGHNA and CDR2 YSLEER. There are 14 residues in the CDR3. The CDR3 sequence is CVSSQGGTFNEQYF. In DNA, the CDR3 is TGCGTCAGCAGCCAAGGCGGGACATTCAACGAGCAGTACTTC.

The rearrangement links TRBV12-3 or TRBV12-4 to TRBJ2-1, with a possible D match to TRBD2 (6 bases). This CDR3 has 14 amino acids. The V end was cut by 5 bases, the J end by 11 bases, with 19 bases between. CDR3 in DNA: TGTGCCAGCAGTACCCGGGACTGGGAGTCGAAGCAGTTCTTC. Translating gives CASSTRDWESKQFF.

This chain uses TRBV12-3 or TRBV12-4 with TRBJ2-5; D possibly matches TRBD1 or TRBD2 (5 bases each). This CDR3 is 14 amino acids long. V was cut by 7 bases and J by 4 bases, with 16 bases left in between. DNA of the CDR3: TGTGCCAGCATCACTAGTGGGCAGGGAGAGACCCAGTACTTC. As protein: CASITSGQGETQYF.

This clonotype was seen many times. The V and J genes are TRBV20-1 and TRBJ1-2; no clear D. The CDR3 extends over 13 amino acids. Looked up from germline, CDR1 is DFQATT and CDR2 is SNEGSKA (reference sequence). Trimming left V 4 bases short and J 2 bases short, with 11 bases between. This CDR3 reads CSAKSAANYGYTF. In DNA form, the CDR3 reads TGCAGTGCTAAATCGGCAGCGAACTATGGCTACACCTTC.

The chain uses TRBV20-1 and TRBJ2-1, with D maybe TRBD2 (9 bases). Germline values: CDR1 DFQATT, CDR2 SNEGSKA (reference sequence). The CDR3 spans 15 residues. V was clipped by 6 bases and J by 7 bases, with 22 bases between them. In DNA form, the CDR3 reads TGCAGTGCGCCCAGGGGGCGGGGGGGCGGTAATGAGCAGTTCTTC. Residues: CSAPRGRGGGNEQFF.